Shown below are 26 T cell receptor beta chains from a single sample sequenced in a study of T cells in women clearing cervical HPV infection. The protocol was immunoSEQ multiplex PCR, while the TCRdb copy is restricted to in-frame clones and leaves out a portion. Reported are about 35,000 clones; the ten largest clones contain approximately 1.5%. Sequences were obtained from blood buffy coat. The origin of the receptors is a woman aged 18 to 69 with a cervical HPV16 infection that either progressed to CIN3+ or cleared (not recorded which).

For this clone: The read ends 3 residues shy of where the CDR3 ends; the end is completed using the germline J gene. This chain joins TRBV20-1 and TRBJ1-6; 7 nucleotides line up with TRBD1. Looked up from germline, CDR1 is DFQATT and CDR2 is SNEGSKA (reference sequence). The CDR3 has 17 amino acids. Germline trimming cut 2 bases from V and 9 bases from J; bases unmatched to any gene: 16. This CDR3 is CSARTPRQGGTGSPLHF. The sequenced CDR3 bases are TGCAGTGCTAGAACCCCGAGACAGGGAGGAACCGGTTCACCC.

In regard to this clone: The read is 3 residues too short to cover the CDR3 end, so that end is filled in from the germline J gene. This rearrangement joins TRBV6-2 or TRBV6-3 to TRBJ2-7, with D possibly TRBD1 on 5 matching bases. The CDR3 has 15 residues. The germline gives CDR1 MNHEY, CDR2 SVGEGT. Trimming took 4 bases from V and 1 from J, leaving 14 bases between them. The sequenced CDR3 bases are TGTGCCAGCAGTTCCCCCGGACAAGGGTCCTACGAG. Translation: CASSSPGQGSYE. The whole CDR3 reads CASSSPGQGSYEQYF.

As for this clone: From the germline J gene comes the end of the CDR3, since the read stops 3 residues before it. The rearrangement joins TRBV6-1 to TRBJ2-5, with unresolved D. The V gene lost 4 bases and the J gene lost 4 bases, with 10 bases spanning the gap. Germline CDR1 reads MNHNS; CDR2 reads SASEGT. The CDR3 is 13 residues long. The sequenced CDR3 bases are TGTGCCAGCAGTGCTTCGCGAACAGAGACC. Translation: CASSASRTET. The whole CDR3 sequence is CASSASRTETQYF.

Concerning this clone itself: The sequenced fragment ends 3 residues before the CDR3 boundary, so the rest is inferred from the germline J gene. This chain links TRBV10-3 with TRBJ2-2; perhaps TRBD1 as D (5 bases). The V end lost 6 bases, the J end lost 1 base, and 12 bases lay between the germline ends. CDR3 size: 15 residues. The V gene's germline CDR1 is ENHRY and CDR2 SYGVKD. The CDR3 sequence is CAISPITGNTGELFF. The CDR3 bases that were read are TGTGCCATCAGCCCGATAACAGGGAACACCGGGGAG.

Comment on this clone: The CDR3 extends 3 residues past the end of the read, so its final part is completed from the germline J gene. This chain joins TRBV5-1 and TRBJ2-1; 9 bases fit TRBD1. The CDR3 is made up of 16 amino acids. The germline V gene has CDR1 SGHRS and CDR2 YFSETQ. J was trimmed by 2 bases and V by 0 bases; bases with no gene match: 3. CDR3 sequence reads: CASSLAGTGTYNEQFF. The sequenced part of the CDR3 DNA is TGCGCCAGCAGCTTGGCAGGGACAGGGACCTACAATGAG.

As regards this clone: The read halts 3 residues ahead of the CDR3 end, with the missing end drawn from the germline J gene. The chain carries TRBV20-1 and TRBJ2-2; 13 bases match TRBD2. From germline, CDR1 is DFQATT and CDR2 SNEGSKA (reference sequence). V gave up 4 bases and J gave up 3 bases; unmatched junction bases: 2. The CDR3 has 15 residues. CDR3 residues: CSAKGLAGYTGELFF. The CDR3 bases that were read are TGCAGTGCTAAGGGACTAGCGGGATACACCGGGGAG.

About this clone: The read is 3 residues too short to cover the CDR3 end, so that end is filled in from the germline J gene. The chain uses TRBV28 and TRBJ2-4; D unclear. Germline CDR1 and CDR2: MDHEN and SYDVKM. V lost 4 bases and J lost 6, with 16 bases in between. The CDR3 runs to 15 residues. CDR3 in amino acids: CASSSPAVGTNIQYF. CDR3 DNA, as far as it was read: TGTGCCAGCAGTTCCCCAGCAGTGGGCACAAACATT.

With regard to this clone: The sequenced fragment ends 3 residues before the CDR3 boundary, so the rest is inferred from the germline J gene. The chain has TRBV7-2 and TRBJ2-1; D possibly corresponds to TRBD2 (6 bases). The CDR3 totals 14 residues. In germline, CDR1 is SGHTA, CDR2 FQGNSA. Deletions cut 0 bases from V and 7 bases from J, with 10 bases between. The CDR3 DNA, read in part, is TGTGCCAGCAGCTTAGCGGGACTTGGGAATGAG. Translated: CASSLAGLGNE. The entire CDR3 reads CASSLAGLGNEQFF.

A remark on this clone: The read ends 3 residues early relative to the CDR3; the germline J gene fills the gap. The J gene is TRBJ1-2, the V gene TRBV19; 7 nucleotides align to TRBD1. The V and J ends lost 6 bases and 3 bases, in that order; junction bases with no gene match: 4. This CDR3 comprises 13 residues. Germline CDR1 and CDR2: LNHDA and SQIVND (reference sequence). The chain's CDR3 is CASRPQGYYGYTF. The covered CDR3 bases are TGTGCCAGTAGACCACAGGGGTACTATGGC.

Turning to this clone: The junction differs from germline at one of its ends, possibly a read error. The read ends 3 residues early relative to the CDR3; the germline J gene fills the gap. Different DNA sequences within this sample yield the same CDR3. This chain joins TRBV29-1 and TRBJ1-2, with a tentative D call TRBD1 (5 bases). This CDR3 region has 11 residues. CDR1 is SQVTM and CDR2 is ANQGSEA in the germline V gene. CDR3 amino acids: CSVRGSYGYTF. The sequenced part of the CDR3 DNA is TGCAGCGTAAGGGGCTCCTATGGT.

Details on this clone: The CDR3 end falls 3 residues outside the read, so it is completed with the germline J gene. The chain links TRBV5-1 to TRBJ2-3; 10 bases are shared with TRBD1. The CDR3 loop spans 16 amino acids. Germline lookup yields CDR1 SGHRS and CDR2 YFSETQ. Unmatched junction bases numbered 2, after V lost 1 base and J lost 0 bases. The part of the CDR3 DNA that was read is TGCGCCAGCAGCTTGTTGGGACAGGGGAGCACAGATACG. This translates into CASSLLGQGSTDT. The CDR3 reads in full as CASSLLGQGSTDTQYF.

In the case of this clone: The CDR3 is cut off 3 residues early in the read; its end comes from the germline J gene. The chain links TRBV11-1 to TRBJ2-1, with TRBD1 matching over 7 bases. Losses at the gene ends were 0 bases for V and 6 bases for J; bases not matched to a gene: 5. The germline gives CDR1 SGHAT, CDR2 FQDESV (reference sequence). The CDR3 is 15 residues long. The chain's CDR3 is CASSLAQGQGNEQFF. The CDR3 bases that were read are TGTGCCAGCAGCTTAGCACAGGGGCAGGGCAATGAG.

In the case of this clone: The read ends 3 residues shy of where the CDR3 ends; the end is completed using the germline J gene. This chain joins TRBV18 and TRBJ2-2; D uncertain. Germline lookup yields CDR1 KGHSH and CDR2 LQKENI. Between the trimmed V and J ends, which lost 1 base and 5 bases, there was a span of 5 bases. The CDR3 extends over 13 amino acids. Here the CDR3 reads CASSPQGTGELFF. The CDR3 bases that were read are TGTGCCAGCTCACCACAGGGTACCGGGGAG.

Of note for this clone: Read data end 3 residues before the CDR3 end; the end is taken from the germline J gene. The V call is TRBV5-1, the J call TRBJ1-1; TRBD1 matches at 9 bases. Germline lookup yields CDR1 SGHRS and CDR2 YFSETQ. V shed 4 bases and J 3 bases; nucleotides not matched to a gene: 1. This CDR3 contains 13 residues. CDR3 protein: CASSRQGDTEAFF. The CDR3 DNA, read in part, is TGCGCCAGCAGCCGACAGGGGGACACTGAA.

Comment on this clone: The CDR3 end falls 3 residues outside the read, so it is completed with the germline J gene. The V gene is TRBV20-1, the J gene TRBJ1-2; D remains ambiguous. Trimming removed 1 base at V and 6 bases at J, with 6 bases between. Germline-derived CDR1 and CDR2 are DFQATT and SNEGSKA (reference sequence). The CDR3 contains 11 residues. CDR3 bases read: TGCAGTGCTAGAGCAAGGGATGGC. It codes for CSARARDG. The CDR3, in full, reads CSARARDGYTF.

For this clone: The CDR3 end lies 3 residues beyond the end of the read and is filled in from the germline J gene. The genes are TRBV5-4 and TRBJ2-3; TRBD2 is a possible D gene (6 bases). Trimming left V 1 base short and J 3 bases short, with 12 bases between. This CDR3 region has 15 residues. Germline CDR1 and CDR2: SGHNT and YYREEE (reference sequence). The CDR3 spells CASSLTGVTTDTQYF. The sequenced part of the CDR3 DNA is TGTGCCAGCAGCTTGACGGGGGTAACGACAGATACG.

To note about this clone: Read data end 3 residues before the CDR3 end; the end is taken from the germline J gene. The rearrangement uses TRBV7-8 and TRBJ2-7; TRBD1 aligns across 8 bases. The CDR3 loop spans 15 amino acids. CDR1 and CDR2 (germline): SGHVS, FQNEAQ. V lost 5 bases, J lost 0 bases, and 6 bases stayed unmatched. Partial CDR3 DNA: TGTGCCAGCAGCCTAGGACAGGGACTCTCCTACGAG. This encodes CASSLGQGLSYE. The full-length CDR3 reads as CASSLGQGLSYEQYF.

The CDR3: CASSWGDQPQYF. Incomplete CDR3 DNA: TGTGCCAGTAGTTGGGGGGATCAGCCG. The V and J genes are TRBV19 and TRBJ2-3; TRBD2 might be the D (6 bases). The CDR3 is cut off 3 residues early in the read; its end comes from the germline J gene. Germline CDR1 LNHDA, CDR2 SQIVND (reference sequence). The CDR3 is made up of 12 amino acids.

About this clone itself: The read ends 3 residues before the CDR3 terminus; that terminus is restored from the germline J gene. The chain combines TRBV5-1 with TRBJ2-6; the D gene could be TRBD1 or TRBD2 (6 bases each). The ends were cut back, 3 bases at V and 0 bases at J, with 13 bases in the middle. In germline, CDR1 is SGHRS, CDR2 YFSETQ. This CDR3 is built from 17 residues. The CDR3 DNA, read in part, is TGCGCCAGCAGCTCCGCGGGACACTACTCTGGGGCCAACGTC. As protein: CASSSAGHYSGANV. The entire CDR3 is CASSSAGHYSGANVLTF.

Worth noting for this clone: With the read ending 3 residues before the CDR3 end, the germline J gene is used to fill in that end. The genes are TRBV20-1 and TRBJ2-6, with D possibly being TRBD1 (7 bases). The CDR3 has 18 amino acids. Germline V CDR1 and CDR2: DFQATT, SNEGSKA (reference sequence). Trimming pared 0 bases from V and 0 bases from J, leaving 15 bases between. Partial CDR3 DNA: TGCAGTGCTAGAGACTTCAGGGGGGACCGCTCTGGGGCCAACGTC. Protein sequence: CSARDFRGDRSGANV. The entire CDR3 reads CSARDFRGDRSGANVLTF.

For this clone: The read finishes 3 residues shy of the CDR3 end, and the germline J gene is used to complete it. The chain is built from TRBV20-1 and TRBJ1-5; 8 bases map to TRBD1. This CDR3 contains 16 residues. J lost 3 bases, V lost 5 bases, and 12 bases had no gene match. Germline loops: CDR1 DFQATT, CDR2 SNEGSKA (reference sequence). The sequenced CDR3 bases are TGCAGTGCTTCTCCAGGGGGCGCGGGGAACAATCAGCCC. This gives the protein CSASPGGAGNNQP. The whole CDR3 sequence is CSASPGGAGNNQPQHF.

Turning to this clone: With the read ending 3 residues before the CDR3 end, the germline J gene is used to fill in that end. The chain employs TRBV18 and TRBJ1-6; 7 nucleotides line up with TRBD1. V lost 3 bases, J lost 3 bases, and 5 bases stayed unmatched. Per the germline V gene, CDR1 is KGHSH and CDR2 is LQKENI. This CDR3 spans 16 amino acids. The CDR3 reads CASSPLQGLYNSPLHF. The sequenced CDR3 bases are TGTGCCAGCTCACCCTTACAGGGGCTCTATAATTCACCC.

Partial CDR3 DNA: TGTGCCAGCTCATCAGGGAATCAGCCG. Encoded protein: CASSSGNQP. The entire CDR3 is CASSSGNQPQYF. The chain is built from TRBV18 and TRBJ2-3, with D possibly being TRBD1 (5 bases). The read is 3 residues too short to cover the CDR3 end, so that end is filled in from the germline J gene. This CDR3 has 12 amino acids. CDR1 is KGHSH and CDR2 is LQKENI in the germline V gene.

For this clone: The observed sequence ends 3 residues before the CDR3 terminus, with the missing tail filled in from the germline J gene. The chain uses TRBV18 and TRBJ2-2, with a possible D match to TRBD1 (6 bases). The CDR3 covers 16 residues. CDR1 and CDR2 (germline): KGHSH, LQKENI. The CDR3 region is CASSPELGAPNEKLFF. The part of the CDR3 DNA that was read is TGTGCCAGCTCACCAGAATTGGGGGCACCTAATGAAAAG. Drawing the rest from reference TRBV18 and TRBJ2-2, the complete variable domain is NAGVMQNPRHLVRRRGQEARLRCSPMKGHSHVYWYRQLPEEGLKFMVYLQKENIIDESGMPKERFSAEFPKEGPSILRIQQVVRGDSAAYFCASSPELGAPNEKLFFGEGSRLTVL.

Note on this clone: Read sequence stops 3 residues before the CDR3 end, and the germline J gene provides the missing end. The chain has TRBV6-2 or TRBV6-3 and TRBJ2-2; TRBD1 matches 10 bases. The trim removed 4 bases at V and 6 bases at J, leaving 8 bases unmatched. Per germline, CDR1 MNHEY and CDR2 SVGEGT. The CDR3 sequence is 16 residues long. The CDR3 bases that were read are TGTGCCAGCAGTTCACCGGGACAGGGGTTGGCCGGGGAG. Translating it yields CASSSPGQGLAGE. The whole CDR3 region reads CASSSPGQGLAGELFF.

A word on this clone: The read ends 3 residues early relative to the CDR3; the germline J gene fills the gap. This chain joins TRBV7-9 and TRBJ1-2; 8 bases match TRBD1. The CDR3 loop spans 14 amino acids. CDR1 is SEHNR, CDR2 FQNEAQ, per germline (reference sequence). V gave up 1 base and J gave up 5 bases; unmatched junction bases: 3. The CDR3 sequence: CASSLGTGYYGYTF. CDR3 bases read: TGTGCCAGCAGCTTAGGGACAGGGTATTATGGC.